This TCR beta chain was sequenced in a study of control samples from healthy donors and cancer patients (dated by TCRdb to the early 2020s). The CDR1 and CDR2 encoded by the germline V gene (reference sequence) are WNHNN and SYGVQD. V sheds 3 bases and J sheds 1 base, leaving 17 bases between their ends. CDR3 length: 17 amino acids, cysteine to phenylalanine. Solely the CDR3 DNA is kept, with 51 bases framed from the first base. In the case of this clone: There is no known antigen for this receptor. Within one base of it there is no much larger clone, and no base qualities were kept.

The library was made by the immunoSEQ multiplex PCR assay. Entries here come from immuneACCESS through TCRdb and include only in-frame sequences with V and J called. Some clones fail to appear in such tables; in the studies checked, an unresolved V gene covers under half of the shortfall, and the cause of the remainder is unknown. In this sample the table shows roughly 100,000 clones, 80% to 90% of which occur a single time. About 14% of the sample lies in the top ten. This TCR was recovered from a man aged 25-40 years in good health. Sample: blood. The chain is assembled from TRBV10-1 and TRBJ2-3, and the D gene may be TRBD2, 5 bases matching. The CDR3 amino acid sequence is: CASSEDTVAIGTDTQYF. The sequenced DNA: TGCGCCAGCAGTGAAGATACAGTAGCGATCGGCACAGATACGCAGTATTTT.